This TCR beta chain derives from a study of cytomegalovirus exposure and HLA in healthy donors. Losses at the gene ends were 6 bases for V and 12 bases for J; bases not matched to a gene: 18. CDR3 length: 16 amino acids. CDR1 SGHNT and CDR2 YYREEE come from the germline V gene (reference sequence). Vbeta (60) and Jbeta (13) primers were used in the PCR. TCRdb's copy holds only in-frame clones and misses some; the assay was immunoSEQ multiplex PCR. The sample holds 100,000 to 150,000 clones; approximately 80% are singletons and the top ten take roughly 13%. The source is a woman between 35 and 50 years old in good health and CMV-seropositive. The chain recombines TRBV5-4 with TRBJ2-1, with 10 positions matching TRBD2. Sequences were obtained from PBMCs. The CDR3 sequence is CASTSLAGEQVFGQFF. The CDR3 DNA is TGTGCCAGCACCTCCCTAGCGGGAGAGCAGGTGTTTGGGCAGTTCTTC.